The 8 T cell receptor beta chains below all came from one sample that was sequenced in a study. TCRdb redid the calling of the 5' RACE reads with MiXCR, one entry per CDR3 protein. The sample has some 62,000 distinct CDR3 sequences, 30% seen once. The sample consisted of tumor-infiltrating naive CD4+ T cells sorted from the breast tumor. Described subset: naive CD4+ T cells, CD4+CD45RA+CD25-. These receptors were collected from a female donor with breast cancer.

This clonotype was picked up a small number of times. A much larger clonotype is one base distant, so this may be a read error. The rearrangement uses TRBV6-6 and TRBJ1-2, with D uncertain. The germline V and J ends were trimmed by 11 bases and 8 bases, with 18 bases remaining between them. CDR1 and CDR2 (germline): MNHNY, SVGAGI (reference sequence). This CDR3 has 12 amino acids. The CDR3 is CAGTISLGGYTF. CDR3 coding DNA: TGTGCCGGCACCATTTCCTTGGGAGGCTACACCTTC.

A few counts support this clonotype. The chain recombines TRBV28 with TRBJ1-3; no clear D gene. Germline V gives CDR1 MDHEN, CDR2 SYDVKM. The length of the CDR3 is 16 residues. With 5 bases removed from V and 0 bases from J, the gap between germline ends came to 14 bases. CDR3 sequence (DNA): TGTGCCAGCAGTCCGCAGTCTGTCCCCTCTGGAAACACCATATATTTT. It encodes CASSPQSVPSGNTIYF.

To note about this clonotype: The germline gene is not matched at one end of the junction; a read error may be the cause. This chain links TRBV28 with TRBJ2-1, with 10 bases aligning to TRBD2. Looked up from germline, CDR1 is MDHEN and CDR2 is SYDVKM. This CDR3 comprises 18 residues. In nucleotides, the CDR3 is TGTGCCAGCAGTTTACGAACGACTAGCGGGCCGTCCTACAATGGGCAGTTCTTC. Translated, it gives CASSLRTTSGPSYNGQFF. Looking up the rest from reference TRBV28 and TRBJ2-1 gives the full variable domain: DVKVTQSSRYLVKRTGEKVFLECVQDMDHENMFWYRQDPGLGLRLIYFSYDVKMKEKGDIPEGYSVSREKKERFSLILESASTNQTSMYLCASSLRTTSGPSYNGQFFGPGTRLTVL.

The chain couples TRBV5-1 to TRBJ1-1; 9 nucleotides match TRBD1. Germline CDR1 reads SGHRS; CDR2 reads YFSETQ. The CDR3 loop spans 13 amino acids. The J segment lost 8 bases and the V segment lost 4 bases, leaving 6 bases of the junction unmatched. CDR3 protein: CASSQRQGGEAFF. CDR3 bases: TGCGCCAGCAGCCAACGACAGGGGGGAGAAGCTTTCTTT.

The chain links TRBV6-1 to TRBJ1-1; D is uncertain. Germline V gives CDR1 MNHNS, CDR2 SASEGT. This CDR3 has 11 residues. V dropped 7 bases and J dropped 4 bases, with 7 bases sitting between them. CDR3 sequence (DNA): TGTGCCAGCATGGGAAGCACTGAAGCTTTCTTT. This translates into CASMGSTEAFF.

This clonotype has only a few counts. V usage is TRBV7-6 and J usage is TRBJ2-5; no clear D. Germline V gene lookup returns CDR1 SGHVS and CDR2 FNYEAQ. Trimming pared 2 bases from V and 4 bases from J, leaving 11 bases between. The CDR3 has 14 residues. CDR3 amino acids: CASSLSPGPETQYF. The CDR3 nucleotides are TGTGCCAGCAGCTTATCCCCAGGCCCAGAGACCCAGTACTTC.

This clonotype was seen many times. The chain recombines TRBV9 with TRBJ1-2, with D uncertain. The CDR3 runs to 16 residues. The ends were cut back, 0 bases at V and 5 bases at J, with 17 bases in the middle. Germline V gives CDR1 SGDLS, CDR2 YYNGEE. Here the CDR3 reads CASSVGLDSDGYGYTF. CDR3 nucleotides: TGTGCCAGCAGCGTAGGTTTGGACTCTGACGGGTATGGCTACACCTTC.

This clonotype was picked up a small number of times. The V gene is TRBV4-3, the J gene TRBJ2-1, with D possibly TRBD2 on 5 matching bases. Per the germline V gene, CDR1 is LGHNA and CDR2 is YSLEER. The V and J ends lost 1 base and 5 bases respectively, with 6 bases between them. The CDR3 is 13 amino acids. The CDR3 sequence: CASSQGRDNEQFF. CDR3 coding DNA: TGCGCCAGCAGCCAAGGGCGGGACAATGAGCAGTTCTTC.